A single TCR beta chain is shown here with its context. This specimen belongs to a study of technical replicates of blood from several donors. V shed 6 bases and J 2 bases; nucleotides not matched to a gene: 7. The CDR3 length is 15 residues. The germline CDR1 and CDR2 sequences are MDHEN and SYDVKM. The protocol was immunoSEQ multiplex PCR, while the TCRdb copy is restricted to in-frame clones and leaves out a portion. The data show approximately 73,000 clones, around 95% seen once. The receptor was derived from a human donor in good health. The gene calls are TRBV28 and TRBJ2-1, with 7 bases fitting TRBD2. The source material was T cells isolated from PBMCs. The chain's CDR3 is CASRELGGPYNEQFF. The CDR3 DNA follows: TGTGCCAGCAGAGAGTTGGGAGGGCCCTACAATGAGCAGTTCTTC.